This passage covers 4 T cell receptor beta chains from one sample sequenced in a study of regulatory T cells in long-lasting Graves disease. TCR beta libraries were built with iRepertoire HTBI primers and Arm-PCR of CDR3 regions. TCRdb recomputed calls from the multiplex PCR reads with MiXCR, one row per CDR3 protein. Counted here are more than 400,000 distinct CDR3 sequences, about 17% occurring once; the ten biggest clones make up about 11%. Described time point: newly diagnosed GD, antithyroid drugs for less than 3 months. PBMC RNA was the source of the TCR library. These data were also filed under a second study, of T cells in Graves' hyperthyroidism and ophthalmopathy.

This specimen was peripheral blood mononuclear cells (PBMCs), taken at new diagnosis, from a patient treated with antithyroid drugs. The source of these receptors is a woman aged 25-40 years with Graves disease.

This clonotype was observed at least ten times. This rearrangement joins TRBV27 to TRBJ1-4, with 7 nucleotides matching TRBD1. With V trimmed by 8 bases and J by 0 bases, 6 bases remained unmatched. The CDR3 covers 15 residues. CDR1 MNHEY and CDR2 SMNVEV come from the germline V gene (reference sequence). CDR3 amino acids: CASADRIATNEKLFF. The DNA of the CDR3 is TGTGCCAGCGCGGACAGGATTGCAACTAATGAAAAACTGTTTTTT.

Ten or more counts support this clonotype. V and J are TRBV6-5 and TRBJ2-1, with 11 nucleotides matching TRBD2. J lost 4 bases, V lost 0 bases, and 5 bases had no gene match. The CDR3 contains 17 residues. Germline lookup yields CDR1 MNHEY and CDR2 SVGAGI. CDR3 in DNA: TGTGCCAGCAGTTACTCAACTAGCGGGAGTTGGTACAATGAGCAGTTCTTC. Translating gives CASSYSTSGSWYNEQFF.

The V gene is TRBV7-9, the J gene TRBJ2-7; D is perhaps TRBD1 (6 bases). The ends were cut back, 2 bases at V and 3 bases at J, with 14 bases in the middle. Germline V gives CDR1 SEHNR, CDR2 FQNEAQ (reference sequence). This CDR3 region has 15 residues. CDR3: CASSLTGQLVYEQYF. The CDR3 DNA follows: TGTGCCAGCAGCTTAACCGGACAGTTAGTCTACGAGCAGTACTTC.

This chain joins TRBV5-5 and TRBJ2-5; 8 bases fit TRBD1. This CDR3 region has 15 residues. The V segment lost 1 base and the J segment 1 base; nucleotides outside the gene matches: 3. Germline assignment: CDR1 SGHKS and CDR2 YYEKEE (reference sequence). In DNA, the CDR3 is TGTGCCAGCAGCTTGTTTGGGACAGGCCAAGAGACCCAGTACTTC. This sequence encodes CASSLFGTGQETQYF.